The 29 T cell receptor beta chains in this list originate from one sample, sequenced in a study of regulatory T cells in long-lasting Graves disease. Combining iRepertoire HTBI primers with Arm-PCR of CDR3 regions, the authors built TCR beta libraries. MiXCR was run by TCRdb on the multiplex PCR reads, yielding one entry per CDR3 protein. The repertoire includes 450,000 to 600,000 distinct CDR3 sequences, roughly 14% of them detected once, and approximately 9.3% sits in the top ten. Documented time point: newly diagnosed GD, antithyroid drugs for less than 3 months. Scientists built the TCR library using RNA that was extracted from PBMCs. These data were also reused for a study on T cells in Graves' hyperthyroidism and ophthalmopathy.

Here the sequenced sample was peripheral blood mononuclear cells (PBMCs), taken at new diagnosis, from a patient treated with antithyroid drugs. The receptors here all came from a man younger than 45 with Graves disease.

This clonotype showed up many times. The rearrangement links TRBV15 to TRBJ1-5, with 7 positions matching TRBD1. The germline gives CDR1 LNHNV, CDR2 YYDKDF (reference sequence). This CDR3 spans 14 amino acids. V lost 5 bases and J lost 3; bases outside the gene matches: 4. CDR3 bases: TGTGCCACCAGCTGGGGACAGTTCAATCAGCCCCAGCATTTT. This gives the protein CATSWGQFNQPQHF.

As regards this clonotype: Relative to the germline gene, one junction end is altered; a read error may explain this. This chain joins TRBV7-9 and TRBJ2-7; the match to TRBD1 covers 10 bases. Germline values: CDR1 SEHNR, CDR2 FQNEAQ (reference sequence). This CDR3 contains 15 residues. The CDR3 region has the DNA TGTGTCAGCAGCTTAAGGGGGACAGGGGTCGCCGAGCAGTACTTC. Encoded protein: CVSSLRGTGVAEQYF.

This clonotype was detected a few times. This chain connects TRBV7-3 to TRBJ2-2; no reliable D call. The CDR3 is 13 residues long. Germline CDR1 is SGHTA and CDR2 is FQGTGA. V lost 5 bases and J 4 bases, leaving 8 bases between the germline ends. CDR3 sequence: CASSLDGTGELFF. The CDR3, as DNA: TGTGCCAGCAGCCTGGATGGCACCGGGGAGCTGTTTTTT.

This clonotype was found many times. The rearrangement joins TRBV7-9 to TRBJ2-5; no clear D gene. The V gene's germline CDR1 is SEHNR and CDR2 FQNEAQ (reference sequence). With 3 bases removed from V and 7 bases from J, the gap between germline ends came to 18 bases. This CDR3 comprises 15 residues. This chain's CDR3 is CASSFEGPSMGTQYF. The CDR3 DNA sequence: TGTGCCAGCAGCTTCGAAGGGCCCTCGATGGGGACCCAGTACTTC.

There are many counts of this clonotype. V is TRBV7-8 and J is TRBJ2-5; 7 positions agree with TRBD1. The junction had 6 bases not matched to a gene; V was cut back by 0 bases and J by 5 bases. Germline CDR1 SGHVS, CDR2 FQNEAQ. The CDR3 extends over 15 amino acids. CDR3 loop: CASSLAGGLLETQYF. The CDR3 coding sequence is TGTGCCAGCAGCTTAGCAGGGGGCCTACTGGAGACCCAGTACTTC.

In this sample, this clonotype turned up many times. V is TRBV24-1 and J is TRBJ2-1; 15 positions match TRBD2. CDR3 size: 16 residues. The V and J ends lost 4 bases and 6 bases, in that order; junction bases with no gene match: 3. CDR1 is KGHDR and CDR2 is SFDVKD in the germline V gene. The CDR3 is CATSDRGLAGGNEQFF. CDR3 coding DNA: TGTGCCACCAGTGACCGGGGACTAGCGGGAGGCAATGAGCAGTTCTTC.

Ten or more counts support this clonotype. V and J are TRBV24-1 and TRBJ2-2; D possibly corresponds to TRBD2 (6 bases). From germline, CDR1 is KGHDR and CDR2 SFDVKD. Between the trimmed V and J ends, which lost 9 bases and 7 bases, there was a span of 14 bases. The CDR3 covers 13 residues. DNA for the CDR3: TGTGCCACCCATGGAGGGCGGAACGGGGAGCTGTTTTTT. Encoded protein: CATHGGRNGELFF.

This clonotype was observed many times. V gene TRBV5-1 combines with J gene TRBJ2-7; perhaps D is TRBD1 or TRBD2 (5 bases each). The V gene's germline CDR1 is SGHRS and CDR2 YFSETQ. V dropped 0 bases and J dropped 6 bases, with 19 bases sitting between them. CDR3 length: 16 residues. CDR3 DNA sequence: TGCGCCAGCAGCTTGGAAGCATACGGGGCTACTCGCGAGCAGTACTTC. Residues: CASSLEAYGATREQYF.

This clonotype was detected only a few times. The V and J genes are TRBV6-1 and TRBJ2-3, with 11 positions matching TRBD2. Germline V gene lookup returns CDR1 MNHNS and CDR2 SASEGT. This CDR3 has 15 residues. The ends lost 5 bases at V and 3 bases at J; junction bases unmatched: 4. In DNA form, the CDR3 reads TGTGCCAGCAGTATCCGGACTAGCGGGACAGATACGCAGTATTTT. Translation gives CASSIRTSGTDTQYF.

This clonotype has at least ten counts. The CDR3 reads CASSPGAAQTNYGYTF. The CDR3 DNA reads TGTGCCAGCTCACCAGGGGCAGCACAAACTAACTATGGCTACACCTTC. The J gene is TRBJ1-2, the V gene TRBV18, with D possibly TRBD1 on 5 matching bases. Looked up from germline, CDR1 is KGHSH and CDR2 is LQKENI. CDR3 size: 16 residues. The V and J ends lost 2 bases and 0 bases respectively, with 13 bases between them. The full variable domain, rest sourced from reference TRBV18 and TRBJ1-2, is NAGVMQNPRHLVRRRGQEARLRCSPMKGHSHVYWYRQLPEEGLKFMVYLQKENIIDESGMPKERFSAEFPKEGPSILRIQQVVRGDSAAYFCASSPGAAQTNYGYTFGSGTRLTVV.

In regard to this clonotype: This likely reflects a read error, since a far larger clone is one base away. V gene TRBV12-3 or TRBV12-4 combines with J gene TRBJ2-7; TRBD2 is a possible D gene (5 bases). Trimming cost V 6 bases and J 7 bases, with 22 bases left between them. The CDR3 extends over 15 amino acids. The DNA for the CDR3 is TGTGCCAGCAGCACGGGAACCCAGAGGTACAATGAGCAGTACTTC. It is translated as CASSTGTQRYNEQYF.

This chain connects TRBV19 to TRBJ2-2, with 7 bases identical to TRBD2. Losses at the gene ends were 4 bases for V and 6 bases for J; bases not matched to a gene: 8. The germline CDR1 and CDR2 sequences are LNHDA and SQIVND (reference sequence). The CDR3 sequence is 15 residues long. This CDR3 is CASSTPGLVAGELFF. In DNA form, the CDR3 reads TGTGCCAGTAGTACCCCCGGACTAGTCGCCGGGGAGCTGTTTTTT.

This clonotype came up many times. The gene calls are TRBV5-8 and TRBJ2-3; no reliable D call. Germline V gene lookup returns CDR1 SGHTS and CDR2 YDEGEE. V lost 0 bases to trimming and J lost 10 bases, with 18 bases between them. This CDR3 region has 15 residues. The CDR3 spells CASSLDGGKGAAQYF. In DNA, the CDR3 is TGTGCCAGCAGCTTGGATGGTGGGAAGGGCGCCGCGCAGTATTTT.

CDR3 amino acids: CASSLAFQVGNTIYF. In DNA form, the CDR3 reads TGTGCCAGCAGCTTAGCGTTCCAGGTCGGAAACACCATATATTTT. This rearrangement joins TRBV7-2 to TRBJ1-3; D not resolved. CDR1 is SGHTA, CDR2 FQGNSA, per germline. Trimming removed 0 bases from V and 4 bases from J, with 10 bases in between. This CDR3 has 15 amino acids. Full variable domain (outside the CDR3, taken from reference TRBV7-2 and TRBJ1-3): GAGVSQSPSNKVTEKGKDVELRCDPISGHTALYWYRQSLGQGLEFLIYFQGNSAPDKSGLPSDRFSAERTGGSVSTLTIQRTQQEDSAVYLCASSLAFQVGNTIYFGEGSWLTVV.

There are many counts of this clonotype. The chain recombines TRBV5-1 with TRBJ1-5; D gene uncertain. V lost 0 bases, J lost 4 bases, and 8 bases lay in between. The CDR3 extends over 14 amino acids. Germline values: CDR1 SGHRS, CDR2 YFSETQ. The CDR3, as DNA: TGCGCCAGCAGCTTGGGTCAGCGGAATCAGCCCCAGCATTTT. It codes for CASSLGQRNQPQHF.

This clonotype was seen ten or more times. The CDR3, as DNA: TGTGCCAGCACCGGATTGGGGGTCGTTAATGAAAAACTGTTTTTT. Translating it yields CASTGLGVVNEKLFF. This chain connects TRBV12-3 or TRBV12-4 to TRBJ1-4, with D possibly being TRBD1 (5 bases). Trimming removed 7 bases from V and 4 bases from J, with 16 bases in between. The CDR3 covers 15 residues.

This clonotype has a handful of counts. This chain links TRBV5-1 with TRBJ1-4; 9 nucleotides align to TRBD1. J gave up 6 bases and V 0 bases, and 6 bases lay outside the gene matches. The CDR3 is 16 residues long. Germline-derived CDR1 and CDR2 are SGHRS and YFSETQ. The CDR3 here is CASSLAQTGGYEKLFF. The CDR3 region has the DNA TGCGCCAGCAGCTTGGCCCAGACAGGGGGGTATGAAAAACTGTTTTTT.

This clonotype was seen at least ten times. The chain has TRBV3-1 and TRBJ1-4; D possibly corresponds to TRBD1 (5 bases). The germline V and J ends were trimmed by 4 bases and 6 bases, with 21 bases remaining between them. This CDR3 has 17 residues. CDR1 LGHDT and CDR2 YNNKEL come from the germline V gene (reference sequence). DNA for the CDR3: TGTGCCAGCAGCCCCCTAGGTGGAGAAGGGGTTGATGAAAAACTGTTTTTT. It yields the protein CASSPLGGEGVDEKLFF.

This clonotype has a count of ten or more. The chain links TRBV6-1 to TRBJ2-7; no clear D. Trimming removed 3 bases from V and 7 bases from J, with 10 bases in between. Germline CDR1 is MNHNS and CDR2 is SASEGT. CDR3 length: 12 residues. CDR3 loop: CASSDALGEQYF. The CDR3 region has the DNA TGTGCCAGCAGTGACGCTTTAGGGGAGCAGTACTTC.

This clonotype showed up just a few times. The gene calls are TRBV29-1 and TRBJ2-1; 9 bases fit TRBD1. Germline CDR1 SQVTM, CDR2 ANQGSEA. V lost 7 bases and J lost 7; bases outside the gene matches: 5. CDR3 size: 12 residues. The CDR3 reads CSADRGMNEQFF. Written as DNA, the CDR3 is TGCAGCGCGGACAGGGGAATGAATGAGCAGTTCTTC.

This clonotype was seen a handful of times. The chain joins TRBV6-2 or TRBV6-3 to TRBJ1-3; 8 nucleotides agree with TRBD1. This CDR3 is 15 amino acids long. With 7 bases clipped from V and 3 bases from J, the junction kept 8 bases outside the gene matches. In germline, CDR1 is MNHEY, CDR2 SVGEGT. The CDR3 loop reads CASTYGRGLGNTIYF. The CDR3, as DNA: TGTGCCAGCACCTACGGCAGGGGGCTTGGAAACACCATATATTTT.

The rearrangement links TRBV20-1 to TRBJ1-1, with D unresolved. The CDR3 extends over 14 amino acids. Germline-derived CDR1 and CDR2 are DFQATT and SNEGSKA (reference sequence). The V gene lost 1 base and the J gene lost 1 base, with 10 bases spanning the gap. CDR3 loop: CSARVGGRNTEAFF. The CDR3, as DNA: TGCAGTGCTAGAGTAGGAGGGAGGAACACTGAAGCTTTCTTT.

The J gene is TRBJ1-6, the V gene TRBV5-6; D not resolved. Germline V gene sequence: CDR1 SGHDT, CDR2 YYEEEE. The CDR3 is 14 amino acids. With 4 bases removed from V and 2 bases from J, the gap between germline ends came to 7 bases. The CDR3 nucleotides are TGTGCCAGCAGCACGGCGACCTATAATTCACCCCTCCACTTT. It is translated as CASSTATYNSPLHF.

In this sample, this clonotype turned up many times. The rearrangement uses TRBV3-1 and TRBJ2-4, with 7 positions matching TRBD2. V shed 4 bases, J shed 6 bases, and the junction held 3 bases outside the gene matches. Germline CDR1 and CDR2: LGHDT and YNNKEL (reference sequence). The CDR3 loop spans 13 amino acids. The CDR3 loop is CASSPGGGNIQYF. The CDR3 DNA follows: TGTGCCAGCAGCCCGGGCGGGGGAAACATTCAGTACTTC.

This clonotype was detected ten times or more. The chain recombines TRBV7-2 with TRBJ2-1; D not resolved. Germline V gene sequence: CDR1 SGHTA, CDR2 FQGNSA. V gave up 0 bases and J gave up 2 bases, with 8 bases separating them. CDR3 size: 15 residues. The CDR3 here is CASSLAQAPYNEQFF. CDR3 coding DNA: TGTGCCAGCAGCTTAGCGCAGGCGCCCTACAATGAGCAGTTCTTC. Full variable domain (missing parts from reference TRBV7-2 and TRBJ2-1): GAGVSQSPSNKVTEKGKDVELRCDPISGHTALYWYRQSLGQGLEFLIYFQGNSAPDKSGLPSDRFSAERTGGSVSTLTIQRTQQEDSAVYLCASSLAQAPYNEQFFGPGTRLTVL.

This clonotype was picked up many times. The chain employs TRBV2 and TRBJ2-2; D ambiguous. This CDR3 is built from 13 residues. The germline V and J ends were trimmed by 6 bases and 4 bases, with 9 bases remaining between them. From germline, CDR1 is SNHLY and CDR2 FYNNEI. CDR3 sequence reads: CASSPGPTGELFF. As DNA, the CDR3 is TGTGCCAGCAGCCCTGGACCCACCGGGGAGCTGTTTTTT.

The CDR3 region is CASSLWGREKLFF. The CDR3 DNA reads TGTGCCAGCAGCTTATGGGGGAGGGAAAAACTGTTTTTT. The chain employs TRBV7-2 and TRBJ1-4; D may be TRBD1 (5 bases). V lost 2 bases and J 8 bases, leaving 9 bases between the germline ends. Germline V gene data show CDR1 as SGHTA and CDR2 as FQGNSA. The CDR3 runs 13 residues.

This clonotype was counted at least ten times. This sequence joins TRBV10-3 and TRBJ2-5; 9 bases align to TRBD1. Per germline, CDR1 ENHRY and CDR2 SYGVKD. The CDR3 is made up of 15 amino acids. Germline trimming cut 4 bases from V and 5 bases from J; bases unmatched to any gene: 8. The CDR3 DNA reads TGTGCCATCAGTGGGACAGGGGAACGGGGCGAGACCCAGTACTTC. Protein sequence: CAISGTGERGETQYF.

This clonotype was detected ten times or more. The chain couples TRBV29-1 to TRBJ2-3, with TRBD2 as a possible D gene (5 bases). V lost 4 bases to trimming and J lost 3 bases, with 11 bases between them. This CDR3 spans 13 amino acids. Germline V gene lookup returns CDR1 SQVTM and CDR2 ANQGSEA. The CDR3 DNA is TGCAGCGTTGTGAGGACGGGGACAGATACGCAGTATTTT. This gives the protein CSVVRTGTDTQYF.